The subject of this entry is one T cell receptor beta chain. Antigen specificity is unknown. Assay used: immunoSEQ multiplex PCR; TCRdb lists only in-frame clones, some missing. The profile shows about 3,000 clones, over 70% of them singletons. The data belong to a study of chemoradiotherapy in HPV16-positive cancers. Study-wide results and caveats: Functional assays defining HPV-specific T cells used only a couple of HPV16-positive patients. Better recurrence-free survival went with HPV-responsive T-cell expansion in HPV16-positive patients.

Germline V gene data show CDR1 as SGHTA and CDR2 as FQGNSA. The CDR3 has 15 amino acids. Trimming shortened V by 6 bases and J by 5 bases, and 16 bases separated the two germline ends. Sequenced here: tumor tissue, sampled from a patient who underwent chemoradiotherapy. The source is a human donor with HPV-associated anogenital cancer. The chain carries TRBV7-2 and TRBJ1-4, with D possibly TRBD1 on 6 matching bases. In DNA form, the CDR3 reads TGTGCCAGCAGTTCAGTAGGGGGTCTAAATGAAAAACTGTTTTTT. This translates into CASSSVGGLNEKLFF.